The 14 T cell receptor beta chains given below trace back to one sample, sequenced in a study of T cell repertoires in cytomegalovirus infection. One entry per CDR3 protein results from TCRdb running MiXCR on the reads. The profile covers 900,000 to 950,000 distinct CDR3 sequences, with around 30% appearing a single time and around an eighth taken by the ten largest. These receptors have no identified antigens. The sequencing here drew on cultured CD8+ T cells from PBMCs, taken from culture after CMV antigen stimulation. These receptors all come from a human donor in good health (CMV status not recorded). Some clones in this sample may be carry-over from other donors' samples.

This clonotype showed up just a few times. CDR3 bases: TGTGCCAGCAGCTTCGAGGTTAGGACAGGGAACAATGAGCAGTTCTTC. Translating it yields CASSFEVRTGNNEQFF. The chain recombines TRBV7-6 with TRBJ2-1, with 8 bases matching TRBD1. CDR3 size: 16 residues. Looked up from germline, CDR1 is SGHVS and CDR2 is FNYEAQ. Losses at the gene ends were 3 bases for V and 5 bases for J; bases not matched to a gene: 9. Combining the CDR3 with reference TRBV7-6 and TRBJ2-1 gives the whole variable domain GAGVSQSPRYKVTKRGQDVALRCDPISGHVSLYWYRQALGQGPEFLTYFNYEAQQDKSGLPNDRFSAERPEGSISTLTIQRTEQRDSAMYRCASSFEVRTGNNEQFFGPGTRLTVL.

This clonotype was seen ten or more times. CDR3 DNA: TGTGCCAGCAGTTTGGTGCACAGGGAGGATTTTCCCGGGGAGCTGTTTTTT. This encodes CASSLVHREDFPGELFF. This chain joins TRBV28 and TRBJ2-2, with D perhaps assigned TRBD1 or TRBD2 (6 bases each). The CDR3 loop spans 17 amino acids. V was cut by 3 bases and J by 6 bases, with 20 bases left in between. Germline assignment: CDR1 MDHEN and CDR2 SYDVKM.

The V gene is TRBV20-1, the J gene TRBJ2-1, with 8 bases identical to TRBD1. Germline CDR1 is DFQATT and CDR2 is SNEGSKA (reference sequence). The CDR3 is 13 amino acids. With 6 bases clipped from V and 6 bases from J, the junction kept 7 bases outside the gene matches. CDR3 loop: CSARGQAVNEQFF. The CDR3 DNA is TGCAGTGCCCGGGGACAGGCTGTCAATGAGCAGTTCTTC.

The gene calls are TRBV19 and TRBJ1-5; no clear D gene. Germline V gene lookup returns CDR1 LNHDA and CDR2 SQIVND (reference sequence). V gave up 2 bases and J gave up 2 bases, with 10 bases separating them. This CDR3 is built from 15 residues. CDR3 sequence: CASSIYAHGNQPQHF. DNA for the CDR3: TGTGCCAGTAGTATATACGCTCACGGCAATCAGCCCCAGCATTTT.

The chain uses TRBV29-1 and TRBJ1-1; weak D call: TRBD1 (6 bases). Between the trimmed V and J ends, which lost 5 bases and 0 bases, there was a span of 19 bases. There are 16 residues in the CDR3. Germline CDR1 and CDR2: SQVTM and ANQGSEA. CDR3 sequence (DNA): TGCAGCGTTACTGGGGGCCCGAATATTATGAACACTGAAGCTTTCTTT. Its protein product is CSVTGGPNIMNTEAFF.

Regarding this clonotype: The CDR3 carries no conserved terminal phenylalanine or tryptophan, so it likely arises from a read error. The J gene is TRBJ2-3, the V gene TRBV6-2 or TRBV6-3; D unresolved. V lost 0 bases to trimming and J lost 6 bases, with 16 bases between them. Per the germline V gene, CDR1 is MNHEY and CDR2 is SVGEGT. There are 16 residues in the CDR3. In nucleotides, the CDR3 is TGTGCCAGCAGTTACTCGATGCAGACCCCGCCGGATACGCAGTATTAT. It translates to CASSYSMQTPPDTQYY.

This clonotype appeared many times. V is TRBV6-5 and J is TRBJ1-2, with D hard to call. CDR3 length: 13 amino acids. V lost 1 base, J lost 2 bases, and 5 bases lay in between. CDR1 is MNHEY, CDR2 SVGAGI, per germline. The chain's CDR3 is CASSYYSNYGYTF. The CDR3 DNA sequence: TGTGCCAGCAGTTACTACAGCAACTATGGCTACACCTTC.

In this sample, this clonotype turned up a few times. The rearrangement links TRBV7-9 to TRBJ1-2; the D gene is possibly TRBD1 (5 bases). Trimming took off 1 base at V and 6 bases at J, with 15 bases between the two ends. CDR1 SEHNR and CDR2 FQNEAQ come from the germline V gene (reference sequence). The CDR3 consists of 15 residues. The CDR3 DNA is TGTGCCAGCAGCTTAGGAACAGGTCCTCTGGATGGCTACACCTTC. Protein product: CASSLGTGPLDGYTF.

The chain's CDR3 is CASSLRLGAVNQPQHF. CDR3 DNA sequence: TGTGCCAGCAGCTTAAGGCTTGGGGCGGTGAATCAGCCCCAGCATTTT. The J gene is TRBJ1-5, the V gene TRBV7-6, with D possibly being TRBD1 (5 bases). V lost 2 bases and J lost 4, with 15 bases in between. The germline V gene has CDR1 SGHVS and CDR2 FNYEAQ. CDR3 length equals 16 residues.

This clonotype was seen ten or more times. The rearrangement links TRBV7-2 to TRBJ2-3, with D perhaps matching TRBD1 (6 bases). Germline CDR1 SGHTA, CDR2 FQGNSA. V lost 5 bases and J lost 0, with 9 bases in between. The CDR3 is 14 residues long. The CDR3 bases are TGTGCCAGCAGCCCCGGACAGAGCACAGATACGCAGTATTTT. It specifies CASSPGQSTDTQYF.

This clonotype was detected many times. The chain uses TRBV7-8 and TRBJ2-3; TRBD1 is a possible D gene (6 bases). The CDR3 runs 16 residues. Germline V gives CDR1 SGHVS, CDR2 FQNEAQ. V dropped 5 bases and J dropped 0 bases, with 15 bases sitting between them. The CDR3 reads CASSAYLGGSTDTQYF. CDR3 DNA sequence: TGTGCCAGCAGCGCGTACCTAGGGGGTAGCACAGATACGCAGTATTTT.

This chain connects TRBV7-9 to TRBJ1-5, with D unclear. This CDR3 is built from 14 residues. Germline V gene lookup returns CDR1 SEHNR and CDR2 FQNEAQ (reference sequence). V was clipped by 3 bases and J by 4 bases, with 10 bases between them. CDR3: CASSLDGENQPQHF. Written as DNA, the CDR3 is TGTGCCAGCAGCTTGGACGGGGAGAATCAGCCCCAGCATTTT.

V and J are TRBV6-2 or TRBV6-3 and TRBJ1-1; 10 positions agree with TRBD1. From germline, CDR1 is MNHEY and CDR2 SVGEGT. There are 16 residues in the CDR3. Germline trimming cut 1 base from V and 5 bases from J; bases unmatched to any gene: 7. The CDR3 DNA sequence: TGTGCCAGCAGTTACTGGGGCGACAGGGGGCAAACTGAAGCTTTCTTT. Its protein is CASSYWGDRGQTEAFF.

This chain connects TRBV7-9 to TRBJ2-1, with no clear D. V was clipped by 3 bases and J by 0 bases, with 12 bases between them. The CDR3 is made up of 16 amino acids. Germline-derived CDR1 and CDR2 are SEHNR and FQNEAQ (reference sequence). The CDR3 spells CASSFPPGSSYNEQFF. The CDR3 coding sequence is TGTGCCAGCAGCTTTCCTCCCGGCAGCTCCTACAATGAGCAGTTCTTC.